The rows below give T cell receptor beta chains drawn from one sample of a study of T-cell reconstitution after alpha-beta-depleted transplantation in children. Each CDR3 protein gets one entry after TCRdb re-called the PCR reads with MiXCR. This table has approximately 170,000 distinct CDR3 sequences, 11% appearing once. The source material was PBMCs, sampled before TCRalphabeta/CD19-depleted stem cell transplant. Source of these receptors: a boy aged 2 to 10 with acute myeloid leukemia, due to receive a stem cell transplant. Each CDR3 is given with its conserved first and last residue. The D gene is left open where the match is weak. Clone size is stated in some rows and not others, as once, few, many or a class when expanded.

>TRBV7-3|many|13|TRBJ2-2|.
TGTGCCAGCAGCGAATCAGGTCCCGGGGAGCTGTTTTTT
CASSESGPGELFF
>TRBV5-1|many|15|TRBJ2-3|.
TGCGCCAGCAGCTTGGAGTACTCTAGCACAGATACGCAGTATTTT
CASSLEYSSTDTQYF
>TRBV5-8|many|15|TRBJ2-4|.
TGTGCCAGCAGCTGGGGGTCTGGAGCCTTAGACATTCAGTACTTC
CASSWGSGALDIQYF
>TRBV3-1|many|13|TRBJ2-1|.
TGTGCCAGCAGCCAGACCCTAGACAATGAGCAGTTCTTC
CASSQTLDNEQFF
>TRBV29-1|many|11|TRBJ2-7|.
TGCAGCGTTGAAGGAGGGATCGAGCAGTACTTC
CSVEGGIEQYF
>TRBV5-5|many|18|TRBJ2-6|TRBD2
TGTGCCAGCAGCTTGGGACTAGCGGGGGGGAGCTGGGCCAACGTCCTGACTTTC
CASSLGLAGGSWANVLTF
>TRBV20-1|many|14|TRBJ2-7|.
TGCAGTGCTAGAGACCCGGGGGCGGATGGGGAGCAGTACTTC
CSARDPGADGEQYF
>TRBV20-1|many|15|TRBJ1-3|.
TGCAGTGCTAGAGATGGGGGTCGACCTGGAAACACCATATATTTT
CSARDGGRPGNTIYF
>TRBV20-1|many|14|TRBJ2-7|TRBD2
TGCAGTGCTTCGACTAGCGAGAGCTCCTACGAGCAGTACTTC
CSASTSESSYEQYF
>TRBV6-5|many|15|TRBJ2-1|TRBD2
TGTGCCAGCAGTTCCGGGACTAGCGGGGGGAATGAGCAGTTCTTC
CASSSGTSGGNEQFF
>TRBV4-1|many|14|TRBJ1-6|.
TGCGCCAGCAGCCAAGCGCCCTCTAATTCACCCCTCCACTTT
CASSQAPSNSPLHF
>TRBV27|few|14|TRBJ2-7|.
TGTGCCAGCAGCCGGACGAGTTCTACCTACGAGCAGTACTTC
CASSRTSSTYEQYF
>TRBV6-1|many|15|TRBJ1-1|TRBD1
TGTGCCAGCAGTGAAATGACAGGGTTGGTCACTGAAGCTTTCTTT
CASSEMTGLVTEAFF
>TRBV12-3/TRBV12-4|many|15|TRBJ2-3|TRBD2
TGTGCCAGCAGTTTCCCGCGGGAGAACACAGATACGCAGTATTTT
CASSFPRENTDTQYF
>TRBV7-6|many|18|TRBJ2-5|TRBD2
TGTGCCAGCAGCTCCCCCGGGACTAGCGGGGGGGCCGAAGAGACCCAGTACTTC
CASSSPGTSGGAEETQYF
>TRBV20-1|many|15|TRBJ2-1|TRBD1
TGCAGTGCTAGAGTTACGGGACAGCACTACAATGAGCAGTTCTTC
CSARVTGQHYNEQFF
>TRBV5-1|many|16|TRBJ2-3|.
TGCGCCAGCAGCTCTGGACAGCGAATAAGCACAGATACGCAGTATTTT
CASSSGQRISTDTQYF
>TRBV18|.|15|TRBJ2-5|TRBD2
TGTGCCAGCTCACCACGGATTGCGGGAGAAGAGACCCAGTACTTC
CASSPRIAGEETQYF
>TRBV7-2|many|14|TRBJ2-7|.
TGTGCCAGCAGCTTAGGACTAGGGGACTACGAGCAGTACTTC
CASSLGLGDYEQYF
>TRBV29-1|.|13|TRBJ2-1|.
TGCAGTGCAGTAGAGGACAGACCCAATGAGCAGTTCTTC
CSAVEDRPNEQFF
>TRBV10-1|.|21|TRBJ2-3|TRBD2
TGCGCCAGCAGTGAGTCGATCCTGAGTGCGGGAGGGCCGGGGAACACAGATACGCAGTATTTT
CASSESILSAGGPGNTDTQYF
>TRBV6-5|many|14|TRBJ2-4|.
TGTGCCAGCAGTTACCTGGGGGGCCAAAACATTCAGTACTTC
CASSYLGGQNIQYF
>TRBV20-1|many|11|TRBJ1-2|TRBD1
TGCAGTGCTCAGACAGGGTCTGGCTACACCTTC
CSAQTGSGYTF
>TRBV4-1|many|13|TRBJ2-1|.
TGCGCCAGCAGCCAAGCACAGTACAATGAGCAGTTCTTC
CASSQAQYNEQFF
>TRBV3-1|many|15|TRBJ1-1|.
TGTGCCAGCAGCCCGGAAAATCGGGGAAACACTGAAGCTTTCTTT
CASSPENRGNTEAFF
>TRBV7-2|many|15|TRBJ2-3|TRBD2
TGTGCCAGCAGCCCTTCAGGGACTAGCATTGGTACGCAGTATTTT
CASSPSGTSIGTQYF
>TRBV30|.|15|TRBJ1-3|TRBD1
TGTGCCTGGAGTTTAAGGACAGGCTCTGGAAACACCATATATTTT
CAWSLRTGSGNTIYF
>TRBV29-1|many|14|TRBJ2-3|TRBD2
TGCAGCGTTTTAGCGGGAGTGGGGGCCGATACGCAGTATTTT
CSVLAGVGADTQYF
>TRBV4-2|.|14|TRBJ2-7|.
TGTGCCATGGGCCCCGGGCAGCCCTCCTACGAGCAGTACTTC
CAMGPGQPSYEQYF
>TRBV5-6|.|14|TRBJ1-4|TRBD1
TGTGCCAGCAGTTGGGACAGGGGAAAAGAAAAACTGTTTTTT
CASSWDRGKEKLFF
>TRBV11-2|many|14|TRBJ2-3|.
TGTGCCAGCAGCGAAGGACAGACCACAGATACGCAGTATTTT
CASSEGQTTDTQYF
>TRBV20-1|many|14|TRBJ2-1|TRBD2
TGCAGTGCTGAATATAGCGGGAGGGCCTTGGAGCAGTTCTTC
CSAEYSGRALEQFF
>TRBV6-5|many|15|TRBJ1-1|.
TGTGCCAGCAGTTCCTCAGACGGAGGGGGCACTGAAGCTTTCTTT
CASSSSDGGGTEAFF
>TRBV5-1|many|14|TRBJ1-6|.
TGCGCCAGCAGCTTGGGACACGATAATTCACCCCTCCACTTT
CASSLGHDNSPLHF
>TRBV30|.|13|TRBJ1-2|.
TGTGCCTGGAGTTGGCACAGTGGGGGAGGCTACACCTTC
CAWSWHSGGGYTF
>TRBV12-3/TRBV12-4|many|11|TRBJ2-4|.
TGTGCCAGCAGCTTCAAAAACATTCAGTACTTC
CASSFKNIQYF
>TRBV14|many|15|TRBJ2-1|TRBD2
TGTGCCAGCAGCCCAACTAGCGGGAGAAACAATGAGCAGTTCTTC
CASSPTSGRNNEQFF
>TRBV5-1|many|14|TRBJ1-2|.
TGCGCCAGCAGCGGAGGACGGCCGAACTATGGCTACACCTTC
CASSGGRPNYGYTF
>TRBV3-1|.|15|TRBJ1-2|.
TGTGCCAGCAGCCAAGAAGGCGGGGAGGACTATGGCTACACCTTC
CASSQEGGEDYGYTF
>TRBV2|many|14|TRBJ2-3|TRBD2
TGTGCCAGCAGTGGGGACTATCTGACAGATACGCAGTATTTT
CASSGDYLTDTQYF
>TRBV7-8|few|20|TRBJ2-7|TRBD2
TGTGCCAGCAGCTTTGTGTTCGCCAGACTAAAAGCGGGAGGAGGATACGAGCAGTACTTC
CASSFVFARLKAGGGYEQYF
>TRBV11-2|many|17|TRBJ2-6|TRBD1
TGTGCCAGCAGTCCGGGACAGGGGGCGTCTGGGGCCAACGTCCTGACTTTC
CASSPGQGASGANVLTF
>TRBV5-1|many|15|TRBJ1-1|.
TGCGCCAGCAGCTTGGAGACGTCGGGAAGCACTGAAGCTTTCTTT
CASSLETSGSTEAFF
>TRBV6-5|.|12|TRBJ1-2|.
TGTGCCAGCAGTTACTCCGGGTGGGGCTACACCTTC
CASSYSGWGYTF
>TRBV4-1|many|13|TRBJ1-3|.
TGCGCCAGCAGCCAATTATACGGAAACACCATATATTTT
CASSQLYGNTIYF
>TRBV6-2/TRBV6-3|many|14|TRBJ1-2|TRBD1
TGTGCCAGCAGTCTCACAGGGGGCGGCTATGGCTACACCTTC
CASSLTGGGYGYTF
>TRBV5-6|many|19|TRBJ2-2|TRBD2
TGTGCCAGCAGCGGTACGGGACTAGCGGGGGTCTGGGGCACCGGGGAGCTGTTTTTT
CASSGTGLAGVWGTGELFF
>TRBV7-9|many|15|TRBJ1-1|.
TGTGCCAGCAGCCGCCACAGTGTAGAGAACACTGAAGCTTTCTTT
CASSRHSVENTEAFF
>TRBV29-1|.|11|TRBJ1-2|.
TGCAGCGCCCGGGACGACTGGGGCTACACCTTC
CSARDDWGYTF
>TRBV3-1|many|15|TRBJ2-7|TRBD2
TGTGCCAGCAGCCAAGATATTAGCGGGGTCTACGAGCAGTACTTC
CASSQDISGVYEQYF
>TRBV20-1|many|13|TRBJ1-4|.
TGCAGCACCTCAGTTCTCGCTAATGAAAAACTGTTTTTT
CSTSVLANEKLFF
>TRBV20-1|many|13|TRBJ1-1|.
TGCAGTGCCCCGAGTACAGGCCACACTGAAGCTTTCTTT
CSAPSTGHTEAFF
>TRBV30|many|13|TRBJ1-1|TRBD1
TGTGCCTGGGAGACAGGGTCCTACACTGAAGCTTTCTTT
CAWETGSYTEAFF
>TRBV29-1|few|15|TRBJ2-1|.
TGCAGCGTTGTGTCAGTGGGGGGTGCCGGAGGTGAGCAGTTCTTC
CSVVSVGGAGGEQFF
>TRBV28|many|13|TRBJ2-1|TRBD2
TGTGCCAGCTGCCTAGCGGGAGGAAACGAGCAGTTCTTC
CASCLAGGNEQFF
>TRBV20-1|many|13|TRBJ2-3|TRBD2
TGCAGTGCTAGCGGGGGGGCCAAAGATACGCAGTATTTT
CSASGGAKDTQYF
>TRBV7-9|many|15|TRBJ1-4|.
TGTGCCAGCAGCCGAAGCCGGGCACCTGGTGAAAAACTGTTTTTT
CASSRSRAPGEKLFF